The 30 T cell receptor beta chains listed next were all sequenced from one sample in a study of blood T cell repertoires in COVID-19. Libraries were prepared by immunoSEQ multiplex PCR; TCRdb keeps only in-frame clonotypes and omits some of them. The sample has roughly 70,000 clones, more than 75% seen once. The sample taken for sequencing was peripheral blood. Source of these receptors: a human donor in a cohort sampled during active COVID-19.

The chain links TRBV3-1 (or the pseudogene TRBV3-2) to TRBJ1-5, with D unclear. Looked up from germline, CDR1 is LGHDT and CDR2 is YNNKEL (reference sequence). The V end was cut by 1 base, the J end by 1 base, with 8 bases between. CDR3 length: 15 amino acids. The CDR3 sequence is CASSQAGVSNQPQHF. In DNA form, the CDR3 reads TGTGCCAGCAGCCAAGCCGGGGTAAGCAATCAGCCCCAGCATTTT.

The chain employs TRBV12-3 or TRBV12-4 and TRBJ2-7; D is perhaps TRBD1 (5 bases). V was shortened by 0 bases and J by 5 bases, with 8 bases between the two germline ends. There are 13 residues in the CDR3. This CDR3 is CASSLALGDEQYV. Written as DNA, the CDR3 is TGTGCCAGCAGTTTAGCGCTAGGGGACGAGCAGTACGTC.

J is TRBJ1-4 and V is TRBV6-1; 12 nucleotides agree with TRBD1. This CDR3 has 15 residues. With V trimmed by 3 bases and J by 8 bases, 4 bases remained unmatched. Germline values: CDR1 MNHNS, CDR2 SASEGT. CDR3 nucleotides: TGTGCCAGCAGTGAGGGGACAGGGGGCAACGAAAAACTGTTTTTT. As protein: CASSEGTGGNEKLFF.

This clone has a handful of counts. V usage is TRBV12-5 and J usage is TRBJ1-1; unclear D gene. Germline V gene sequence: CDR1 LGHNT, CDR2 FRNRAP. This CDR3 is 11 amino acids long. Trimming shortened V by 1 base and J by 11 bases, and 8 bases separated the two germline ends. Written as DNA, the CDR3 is TGTGCTAGTGGTTTGGAGCGTCGTGCTTTCTTT. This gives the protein CASGLERRAFF.

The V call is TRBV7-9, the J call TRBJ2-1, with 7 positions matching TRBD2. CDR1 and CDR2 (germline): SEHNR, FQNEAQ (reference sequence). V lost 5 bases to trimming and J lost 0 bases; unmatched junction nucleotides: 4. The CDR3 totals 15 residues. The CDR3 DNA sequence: TGTGCCAGCAGCCCTAGCGGAAGCTCCTACAATGAGCAGTTCTTC. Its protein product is CASSPSGSSYNEQFF.

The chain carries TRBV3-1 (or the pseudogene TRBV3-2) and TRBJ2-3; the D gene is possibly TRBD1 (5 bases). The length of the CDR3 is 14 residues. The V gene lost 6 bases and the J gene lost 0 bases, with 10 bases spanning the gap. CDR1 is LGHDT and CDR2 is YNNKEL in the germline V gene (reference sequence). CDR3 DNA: TGTGCCAGCAGTCGTCCAGGGAGCACAGATACGCAGTATTTT. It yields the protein CASSRPGSTDTQYF.

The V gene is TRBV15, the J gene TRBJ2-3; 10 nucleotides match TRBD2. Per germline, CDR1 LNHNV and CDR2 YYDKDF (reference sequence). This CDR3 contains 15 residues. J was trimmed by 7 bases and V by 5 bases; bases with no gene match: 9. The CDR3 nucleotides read TGTGCCACCAGCGGGAGGGCTAGCGGGAGAAATACGCAGTATTTT. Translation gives CATSGRASGRNTQYF.

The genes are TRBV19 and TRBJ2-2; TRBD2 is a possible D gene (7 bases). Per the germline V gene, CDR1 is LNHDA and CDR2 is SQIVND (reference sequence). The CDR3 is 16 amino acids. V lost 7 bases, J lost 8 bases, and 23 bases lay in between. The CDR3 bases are TGTGCCAGTACCGATCGACCGGGGGGCACATCAGGGGAGCTGTTTTTT. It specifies CASTDRPGGTSGELFF.

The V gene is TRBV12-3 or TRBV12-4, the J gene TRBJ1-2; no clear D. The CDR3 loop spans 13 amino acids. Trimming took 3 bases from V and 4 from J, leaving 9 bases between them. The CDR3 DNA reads TGTGCCAGCAGTTTCGACACCTCCTATGGCTACACCTTC. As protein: CASSFDTSYGYTF.

The CDR3 nucleotides read TGTGCCATCAGCCGGGACAGGGGTCGACTGTTTTTT. Translated: CAISRDRGRLFF. This chain uses TRBV10-3 with TRBJ1-4; TRBD1 matches 10 bases. V was clipped by 6 bases and J by 13 bases; unmatched bases: 5. The germline CDR1 and CDR2 sequences are ENHRY and SYGVKD. This CDR3 is built from 12 residues.

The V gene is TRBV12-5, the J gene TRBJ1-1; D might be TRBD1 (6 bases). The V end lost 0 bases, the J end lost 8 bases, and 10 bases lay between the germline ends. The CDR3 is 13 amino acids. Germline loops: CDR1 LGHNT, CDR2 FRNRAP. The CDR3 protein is CASGLVGHQEAFF. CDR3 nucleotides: TGTGCTAGTGGTTTGGTGGGACACCAAGAAGCTTTCTTT.

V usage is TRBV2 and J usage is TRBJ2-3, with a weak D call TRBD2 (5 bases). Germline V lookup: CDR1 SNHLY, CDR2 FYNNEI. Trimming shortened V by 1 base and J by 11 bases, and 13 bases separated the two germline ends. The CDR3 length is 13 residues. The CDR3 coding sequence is TGTGCCAGCAGTGAAGGCAGCGGTGCATGGCAGTATTTT. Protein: CASSEGSGAWQYF.

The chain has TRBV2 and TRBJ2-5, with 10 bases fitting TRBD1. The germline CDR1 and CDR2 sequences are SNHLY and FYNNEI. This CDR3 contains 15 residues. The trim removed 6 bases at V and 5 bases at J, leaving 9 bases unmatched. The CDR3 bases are TGTGCCAGCAGGACCGGGACAGGGGTGTTGGAGACCCAGTACTTC. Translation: CASRTGTGVLETQYF.

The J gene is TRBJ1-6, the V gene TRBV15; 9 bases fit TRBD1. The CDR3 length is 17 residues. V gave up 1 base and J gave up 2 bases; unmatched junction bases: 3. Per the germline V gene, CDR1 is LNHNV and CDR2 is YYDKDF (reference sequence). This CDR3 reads CATSRGTGDPYNSPLHF. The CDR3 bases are TGTGCCACCAGCAGAGGGACAGGGGATCCCTATAATTCACCCCTCCACTTT.

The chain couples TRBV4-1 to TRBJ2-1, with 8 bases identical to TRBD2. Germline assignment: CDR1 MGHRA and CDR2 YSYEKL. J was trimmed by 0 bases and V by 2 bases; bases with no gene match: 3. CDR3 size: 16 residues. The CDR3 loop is CASSQPGRASYNEQFF. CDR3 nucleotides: TGCGCCAGCAGCCAACCCGGGAGGGCCTCCTACAATGAGCAGTTCTTC.

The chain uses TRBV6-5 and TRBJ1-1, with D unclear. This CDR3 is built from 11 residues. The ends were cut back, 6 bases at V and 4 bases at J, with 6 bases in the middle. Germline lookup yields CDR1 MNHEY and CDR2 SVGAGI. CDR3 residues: CASSSRTEAFF. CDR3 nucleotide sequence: TGTGCCAGCAGCTCCCGCACTGAAGCTTTCTTT.

The CDR3 protein is CASSDGAGTYNEQFF. CDR3 in DNA: TGCGCCAGCAGTGATGGCGCGGGAACCTACAATGAGCAGTTCTTC. V usage is TRBV10-1 and J usage is TRBJ2-1, with a weak D call TRBD2 (6 bases). Germline-derived CDR1 and CDR2 are WNHNN and SYGVQD (reference sequence). V was trimmed by 3 bases and J by 2 bases, leaving 11 bases between them. The CDR3 totals 15 residues.

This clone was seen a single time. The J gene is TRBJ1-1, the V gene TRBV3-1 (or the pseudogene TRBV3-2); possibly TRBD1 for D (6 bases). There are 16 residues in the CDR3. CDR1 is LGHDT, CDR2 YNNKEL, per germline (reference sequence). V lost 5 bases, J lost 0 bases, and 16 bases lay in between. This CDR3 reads CASSFSGVDLNTEAFF. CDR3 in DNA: TGTGCCAGCAGCTTCTCAGGGGTCGACTTGAACACTGAAGCTTTCTTT.

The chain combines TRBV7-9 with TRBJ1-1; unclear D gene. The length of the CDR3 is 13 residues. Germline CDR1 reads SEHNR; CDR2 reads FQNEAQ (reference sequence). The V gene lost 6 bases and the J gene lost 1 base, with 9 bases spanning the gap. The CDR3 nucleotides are TGTGCCAGCAGTCGACTCCCGAACACTGAAGCTTTCTTT. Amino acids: CASSRLPNTEAFF.

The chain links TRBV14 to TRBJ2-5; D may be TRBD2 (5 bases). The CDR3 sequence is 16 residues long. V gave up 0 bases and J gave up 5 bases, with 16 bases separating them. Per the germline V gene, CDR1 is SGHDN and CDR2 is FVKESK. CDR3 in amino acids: CASSQEEARTGETQYF. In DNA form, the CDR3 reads TGTGCCAGCAGCCAAGAAGAGGCCCGGACGGGGGAGACCCAGTACTTC.

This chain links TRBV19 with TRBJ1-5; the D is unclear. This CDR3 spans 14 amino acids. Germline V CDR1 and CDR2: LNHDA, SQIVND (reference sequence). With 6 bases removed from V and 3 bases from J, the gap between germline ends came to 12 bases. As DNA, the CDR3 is TGTGCCAGTAGCCCAGGAACCGCCAATCAGCCCCAGCATTTT. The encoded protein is CASSPGTANQPQHF.

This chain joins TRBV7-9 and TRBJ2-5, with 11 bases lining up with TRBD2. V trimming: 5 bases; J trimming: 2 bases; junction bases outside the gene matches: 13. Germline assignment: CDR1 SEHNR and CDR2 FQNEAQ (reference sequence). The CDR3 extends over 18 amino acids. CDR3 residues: CASSPHGATSGIQETQYF. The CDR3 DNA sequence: TGTGCCAGCAGCCCCCACGGGGCGACTAGCGGGATTCAAGAGACCCAGTACTTC. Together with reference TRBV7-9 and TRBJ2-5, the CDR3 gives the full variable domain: DTGVSQNPRHKITKRGQNVTFRCDPISEHNRLYWYRQTLGQGPEFLTYFQNEAQLEKSRLLSDRFSAERPKGSFSTLEIQRTEQGDSAMYLCASSPHGATSGIQETQYFGPGTRLLVL.

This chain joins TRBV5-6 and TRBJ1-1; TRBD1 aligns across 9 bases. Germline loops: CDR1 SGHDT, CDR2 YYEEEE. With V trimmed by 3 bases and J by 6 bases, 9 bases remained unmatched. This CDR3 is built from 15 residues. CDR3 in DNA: TGTGCCAGCAGCTCGGGACAGGGTGGTACCTCTGAAGCTTTCTTT. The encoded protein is CASSSGQGGTSEAFF.

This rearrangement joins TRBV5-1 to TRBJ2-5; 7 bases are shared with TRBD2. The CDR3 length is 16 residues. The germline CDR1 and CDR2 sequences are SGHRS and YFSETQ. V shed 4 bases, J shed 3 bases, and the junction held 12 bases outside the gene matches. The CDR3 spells CASSLYPLAGEETQYF. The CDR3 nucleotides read TGCGCCAGCAGCCTATACCCCTTAGCGGGCGAAGAGACCCAGTACTTC.

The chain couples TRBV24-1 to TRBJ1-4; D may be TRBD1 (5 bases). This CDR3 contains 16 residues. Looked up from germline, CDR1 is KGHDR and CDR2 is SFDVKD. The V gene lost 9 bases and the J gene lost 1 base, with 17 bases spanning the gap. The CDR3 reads CATSGGGGRTNEKLFF. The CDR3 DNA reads TGTGCCACCTCCGGGGGGGGAGGTAGAACTAATGAAAAACTGTTTTTT.

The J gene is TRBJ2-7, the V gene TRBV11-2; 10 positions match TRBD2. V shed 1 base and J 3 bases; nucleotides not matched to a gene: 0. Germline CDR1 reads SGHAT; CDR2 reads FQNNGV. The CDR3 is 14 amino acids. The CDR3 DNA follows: TGTGCCAGCAGCTTAGGACTAGCGGGCTACGAGCAGTACTTC. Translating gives CASSLGLAGYEQYF.

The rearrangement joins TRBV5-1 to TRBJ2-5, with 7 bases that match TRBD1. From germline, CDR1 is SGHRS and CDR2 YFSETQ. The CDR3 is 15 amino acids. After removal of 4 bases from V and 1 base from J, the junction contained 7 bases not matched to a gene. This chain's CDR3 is CASSGTPGGQETQYF. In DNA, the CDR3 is TGCGCCAGCAGCGGTACCCCAGGGGGCCAAGAGACCCAGTACTTC. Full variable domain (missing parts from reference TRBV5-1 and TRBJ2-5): KAGVTQTPRYLIKTRGQQVTLSCSPISGHRSVSWYQQTPGQGLQFLFEYFSETQRNKGNFPGRFSGRQFSNSRSEMNVSTLELGDSALYLCASSGTPGGQETQYFGPGTRLLVL.

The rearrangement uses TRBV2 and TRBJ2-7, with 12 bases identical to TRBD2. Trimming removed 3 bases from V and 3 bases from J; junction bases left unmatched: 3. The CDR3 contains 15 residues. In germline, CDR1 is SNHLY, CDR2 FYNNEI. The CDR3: CASSDPGLAGYEQYF. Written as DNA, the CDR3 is TGTGCCAGCAGTGACCCGGGACTAGCGGGCTACGAGCAGTACTTC.

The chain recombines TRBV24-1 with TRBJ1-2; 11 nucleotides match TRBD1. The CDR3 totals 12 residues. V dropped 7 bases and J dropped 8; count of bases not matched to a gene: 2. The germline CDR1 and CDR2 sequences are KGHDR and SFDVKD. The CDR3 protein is CATRDRGQGYTF. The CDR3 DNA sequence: TGTGCCACCAGGGACAGGGGGCAAGGCTACACCTTC.

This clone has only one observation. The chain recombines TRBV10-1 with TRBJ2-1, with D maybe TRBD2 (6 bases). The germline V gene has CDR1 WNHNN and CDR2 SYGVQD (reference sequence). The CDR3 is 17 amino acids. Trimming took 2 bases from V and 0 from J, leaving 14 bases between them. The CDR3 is CASSEGGTFHSYNEQFF. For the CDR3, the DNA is TGCGCCAGCAGTGAGGGCGGGACCTTCCACTCCTACAATGAGCAGTTCTTC.